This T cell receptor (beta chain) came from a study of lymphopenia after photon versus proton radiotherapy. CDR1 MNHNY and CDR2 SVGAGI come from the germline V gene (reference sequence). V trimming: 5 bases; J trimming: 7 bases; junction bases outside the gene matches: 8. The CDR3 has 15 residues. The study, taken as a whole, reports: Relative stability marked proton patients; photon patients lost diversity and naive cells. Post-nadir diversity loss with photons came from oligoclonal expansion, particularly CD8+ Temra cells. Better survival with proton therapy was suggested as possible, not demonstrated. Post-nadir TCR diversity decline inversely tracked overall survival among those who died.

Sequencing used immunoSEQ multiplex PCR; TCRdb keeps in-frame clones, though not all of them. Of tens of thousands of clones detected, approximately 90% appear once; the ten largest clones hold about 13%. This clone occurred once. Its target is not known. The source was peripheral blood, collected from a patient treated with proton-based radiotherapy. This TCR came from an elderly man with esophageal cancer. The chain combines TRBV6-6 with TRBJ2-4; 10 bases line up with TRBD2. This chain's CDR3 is CASSTQREGPNIQYF. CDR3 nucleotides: TGTGCCAGCAGTACACAGCGGGAGGGCCCCAACATTCAGTACTTC.